The 31 T cell receptor beta chains below come from one sample, sequenced in a study of PD-1 blockade in classical Hodgkin lymphoma. The assay was immunoSEQ multiplex PCR, and TCRdb's table has in-frame clones only and misses some. This sample has more than 50,000 clones, with about 64% found just once. Each patient relapsed following autologous stem cell transplantation, and prior brentuximab vedotin exposure differed. Sequencing was performed on peripheral blood mononuclear cells (PBMCs), taken before the second cycle of nivolumab. The source of these receptors is a human donor with classical Hodgkin lymphoma.

This clone occurred a few times. This chain joins TRBV15 and TRBJ2-2; D gene uncertain. The germline CDR1 and CDR2 sequences are LNHNV and YYDKDF (reference sequence). There are 14 residues in the CDR3. Trimming pared 0 bases from V and 4 bases from J, leaving 6 bases between. The CDR3 sequence: CATSRDSSTGELFF. CDR3 bases: TGTGCCACCAGCAGAGATTCCAGCACCGGGGAGCTGTTTTTT.

This chain connects TRBV6-1 to TRBJ1-1; D gene ambiguous. CDR3 size: 13 residues. Looked up from germline, CDR1 is MNHNS and CDR2 is SASEGT. Trimming removed 7 bases at V and 4 bases at J, with 13 bases between. CDR3 sequence reads: CASKLTETTEAFF. As DNA, the CDR3 is TGTGCCAGCAAGCTCACAGAGACCACTGAAGCTTTCTTT.

The chain couples TRBV30 to TRBJ2-7; D possibly matches TRBD1 or TRBD2 (6 bases each). V lost 8 bases, J lost 3 bases, and 11 bases lay in between. The CDR3 contains 11 residues. Per germline, CDR1 GTSNPN and CDR2 SVGIG (reference sequence). CDR3 region: CARRGDYEQYF. The CDR3 DNA sequence: TGTGCCCGAAGGGGGGACTACGAGCAGTACTTC.

The rearrangement uses TRBV11-2 and TRBJ2-7; D uncertain. The germline V gene encodes CDR1 SGHAT and CDR2 FQNNGV. With 1 base removed from V and 1 base from J, the gap between germline ends came to 8 bases. This CDR3 has 14 residues. CDR3 nucleotide sequence: TGTGCCAGCAGCTTAGTGGCGGCATCCTACGAGCAGTACTTC. Residues: CASSLVAASYEQYF. The full variable domain, rest sourced from reference TRBV11-2 and TRBJ2-7, is EAGVAQSPRYKIIEKRQSVAFWCNPISGHATLYWYQQILGQGPKLLIQFQNNGVVDDSQLPKDRFSAERLKGVDSTLKIQPAKLEDSAVYLCASSLVAASYEQYFGPGTRLTVT.

The genes are TRBV7-2 and TRBJ1-4, with D uncertain. Trimming took off 2 bases at V and 7 bases at J, with 14 bases between the two ends. The CDR3 is 15 amino acids. CDR1 and CDR2 from the germline V gene are SGHTA and FQGNSA. The CDR3 is CASSLIRDPAEKLFF. The DNA for the CDR3 is TGTGCCAGCAGCTTAATACGGGATCCAGCTGAAAAACTGTTTTTT.

The chain links TRBV5-6 to TRBJ1-3, with D uncertain. Germline values: CDR1 SGHDT, CDR2 YYEEEE. The CDR3 totals 12 residues. The V and J ends lost 2 bases and 8 bases respectively, with 8 bases between them. CDR3 in DNA: TGTGCCAGCAGCTTAAACAGAGACACCATATATTTT. Its translation: CASSLNRDTIYF. Together with reference TRBV5-6 and TRBJ1-3, the CDR3 gives the full variable domain: DAGVTQSPTHLIKTRGQQVTLRCSPKSGHDTVSWYQQALGQGPQFIFQYYEEEERQRGNFPDRFSGHQFPNYSSELNVNALLLGDSALYLCASSLNRDTIYFGEGSWLTVV.

The chain uses TRBV10-1 and TRBJ1-1; D remains ambiguous. V was trimmed by 11 bases and J by 0 bases, leaving 13 bases between them. CDR3 length: 13 amino acids. The germline V gene encodes CDR1 WNHNN and CDR2 SYGVQD (reference sequence). The CDR3 DNA reads as TGCGCCTCCTCCTTGGAACTGAACACTGAAGCTTTCTTT. Translation gives CASSLELNTEAFF.

This chain connects TRBV2 to TRBJ2-2, with D perhaps matching TRBD1 (6 bases). The germline V and J ends were trimmed by 0 bases and 5 bases, with 13 bases remaining between them. The germline V gene encodes CDR1 SNHLY and CDR2 FYNNEI. The CDR3 is 16 amino acids. The CDR3 loop reads CASSEALQGDTGELFF. DNA of the CDR3: TGTGCCAGCAGTGAAGCGCTACAGGGAGATACCGGGGAGCTGTTTTTT.

The chain couples TRBV5-4 to TRBJ1-1; no firm D call. V lost 3 bases and J lost 1, with 7 bases in between. The CDR3 runs 13 residues. CDR1 SGHNT and CDR2 YYREEE come from the germline V gene (reference sequence). The CDR3 DNA is TGTGCCAGCAGCTCTACAACGAACACTGAAGCTTTCTTT. Its translation is CASSSTTNTEAFF.

This clone appeared once. This sequence joins TRBV9 and TRBJ2-7, with TRBD2 identical over 9 bases. CDR3 size: 16 residues. The germline CDR1 and CDR2 sequences are SGDLS and YYNGEE. Trimming cost V 1 base and J 4 bases; bases outside gene matches: 9. CDR3 amino acids: CASSVTGTAGGYEQYF. In DNA, the CDR3 is TGTGCCAGCAGCGTAACCGGGACCGCGGGGGGGTACGAGCAGTACTTC.

V is TRBV18 and J is TRBJ1-1; D uncertain. The CDR3 is 12 residues long. V gave up 5 bases and J gave up 8 bases, with 12 bases separating them. Germline V gives CDR1 KGHSH, CDR2 LQKENI. CDR3 loop: CASSTPVGEAFF. The DNA for the CDR3 is TGTGCCAGCTCAACCCCCGTCGGGGAAGCTTTCTTT.

The rearrangement uses TRBV5-1 and TRBJ1-2; no clear D. CDR3 length: 15 residues. V was pared by 2 bases and J by 4 bases, with 15 bases between. Germline V lookup: CDR1 SGHRS, CDR2 YFSETQ. CDR3: CASSFDVTAAYGYTF. As DNA, the CDR3 is TGCGCCAGCAGCTTTGACGTTACGGCGGCCTATGGCTACACCTTC.

This clone showed up just a few times. The rearrangement uses TRBV6-1 and TRBJ1-6, with 8 positions matching TRBD1. The germline V gene encodes CDR1 MNHNS and CDR2 SASEGT. CDR3 size: 15 residues. With V trimmed by 7 bases and J by 5 bases, 7 bases remained unmatched. The CDR3 coding sequence is TGTGCCAGCACCACGACAGGGGTAAATAATTCACCCCTCCACTTT. Its translation: CASTTTGVNNSPLHF.

V usage is TRBV29-1 and J usage is TRBJ2-1, with D perhaps TRBD2 (7 bases). Germline V gene sequence: CDR1 SQVTM, CDR2 ANQGSEA. V was clipped by 4 bases and J by 7 bases, with 20 bases between them. The CDR3 covers 15 residues. The DNA for the CDR3 is TGCAGCGTTGTCCCACAGGGCAGCGGGATGAATGAGCAGTTCTTC. Translating gives CSVVPQGSGMNEQFF.

V and J are TRBV7-9 and TRBJ2-7, with D perhaps TRBD1 or TRBD2 (5 bases each). The germline gives CDR1 SEHNR, CDR2 FQNEAQ (reference sequence). Trimming removed 4 bases at V and 4 bases at J, with 17 bases between. The CDR3 has 15 amino acids. The CDR3 is CASSSRSGRTYEQYF. As DNA, the CDR3 is TGTGCCAGCAGCTCCAGGTCGGGACGGACTTACGAGCAGTACTTC.

The CDR3 protein is CASSPLGTSGSRAETQYF. The CDR3, as DNA: TGTGCCAGCAGTCCCCTAGGGACTAGCGGGAGTAGGGCGGAGACCCAGTACTTC. V is TRBV25-1 and J is TRBJ2-5; 14 bases match TRBD2. Germline V gene lookup returns CDR1 MGHDK and CDR2 SYGVNS. The CDR3 extends over 18 amino acids. Trimming removed 5 bases from V and 5 bases from J; junction bases left unmatched: 13. Full variable domain (missing parts from reference TRBV25-1 and TRBJ2-5): EADIYQTPRYLVIGTGKKITLECSQTMGHDKMYWYQQDPGMELHLIHYSYGVNSTEKGDLSSESTVSRIRTEHFPLTLESARPSHTSQYLCASSPLGTSGSRAETQYFGPGTRLLVL.

The chain uses TRBV29-1 and TRBJ2-1, with 8 bases lining up with TRBD2. CDR3 length: 12 residues. Germline CDR1 is SQVTM and CDR2 is ANQGSEA. The ends lost 6 bases at V and 8 bases at J; junction bases unmatched: 6. The CDR3 DNA reads TGCAGCGTACGCGGGAGGAGGGATGAGCAGTTCTTC. Translation gives CSVRGRRDEQFF.

J is TRBJ1-6 and V is TRBV2; a possible D gene is TRBD1 (6 bases). The CDR3 covers 16 residues. Looked up from germline, CDR1 is SNHLY and CDR2 is FYNNEI. V shed 6 bases and J shed 7 bases, with 19 bases lying between them. The CDR3, as DNA: TGTGCCAGCAGGGGGGGCTCACAGGGCCGGAATTCACCCCTCCACTTT. Amino acid sequence: CASRGGSQGRNSPLHF.

The chain recombines TRBV7-9 with TRBJ1-3, with D maybe TRBD1 (5 bases). Per the germline V gene, CDR1 is SEHNR and CDR2 is FQNEAQ (reference sequence). There are 15 residues in the CDR3. V dropped 5 bases and J dropped 1 base, with 12 bases sitting between them. CDR3 DNA sequence: TGTGCCAGCAGCCCTTGGCAGGGATCTGGAAACACCATATATTTT. Residues: CASSPWQGSGNTIYF.

In regard to this clone: The same CDR3 can be traced to other DNA sequences in this sample. This chain links TRBV7-6 with TRBJ1-1, with D possibly being TRBD1 (5 bases). The ends were cut back, 1 base at V and 4 bases at J, with 7 bases in the middle. The germline V gene has CDR1 SGHVS and CDR2 FNYEAQ. CDR3 size: 13 residues. The CDR3 protein is CASSLGGGTEAFF. CDR3 sequence (DNA): TGTGCCAGCAGCTTAGGGGGGGGCACTGAAGCTTTCTTT.

The chain has TRBV6-6 and TRBJ1-2; 9 positions match TRBD1. The V gene end was trimmed by 6 bases and the J gene end by 3 bases; junction bases not matched to a gene: 5. Germline-derived CDR1 and CDR2 are MNHNY and SVGAGI (reference sequence). CDR3 length: 14 residues. As DNA, the CDR3 is TGTGCCAGCAGACTACAGGGGGCGGACTATGGCTACACCTTC. Translating gives CASRLQGADYGYTF.

CDR3 DNA: TGTGCCAGCACCCCTCGACAGGGGGAAAGGAAGGACACTGAAGCTTTCTTT. It yields the protein CASTPRQGERKDTEAFF. The chain joins TRBV7-9 to TRBJ1-1, with 9 bases matching TRBD1. The CDR3 runs 17 residues. Germline trimming cut 7 bases from V and 3 bases from J; bases unmatched to any gene: 15. Germline values: CDR1 SEHNR, CDR2 FQNEAQ (reference sequence).

The genes are TRBV7-2 and TRBJ2-5; TRBD2 agrees at 8 bases. This CDR3 has 15 residues. Unmatched junction bases numbered 5, after V lost 3 bases and J lost 2 bases. The germline CDR1 and CDR2 sequences are SGHTA and FQGNSA. The CDR3: CASSFGGRQQETQYF. CDR3 coding DNA: TGTGCCAGCAGCTTTGGCGGGAGGCAGCAAGAGACCCAGTACTTC.

The gene calls are TRBV10-1 and TRBJ2-7; D is possibly TRBD1 (6 bases). Germline values: CDR1 WNHNN, CDR2 SYGVQD (reference sequence). Trimming took 9 bases from V and 6 from J, leaving 18 bases between them. The CDR3 has 13 amino acids. The CDR3 is CASVTIDRLEQYF. For the CDR3, the DNA is TGCGCCAGTGTAACAATCGACAGGCTCGAGCAGTACTTC.

V is TRBV5-6 and J is TRBJ1-1; D perhaps matches TRBD1 (5 bases). Trimming stripped 1 base from V and 5 bases from J, with 12 bases between. Germline assignment: CDR1 SGHDT and CDR2 YYEEEE. CDR3 length: 14 residues. Written as DNA, the CDR3 is TGTGCCAGCAGCTTGAATGGGGGGGGAACTGAAGCTTTCTTT. This sequence encodes CASSLNGGGTEAFF.

This clone appeared once. The chain joins TRBV7-3 to TRBJ2-2, with TRBD2 matching 11 bases. CDR1 and CDR2 (germline): SGHTA, FQGTGA. J gave up 5 bases and V 1 base, and 6 bases lay outside the gene matches. This CDR3 spans 17 amino acids. The CDR3 DNA is TGTGCCAGCAGCTTAATGGCTAGCGGGAGGTCTACCGGGGAGCTGTTTTTT. Amino acid sequence: CASSLMASGRSTGELFF.

J is TRBJ2-3 and V is TRBV9; D gene uncertain. The CDR3 covers 13 residues. The germline V and J ends were trimmed by 0 bases and 5 bases, with 7 bases remaining between them. The germline V gene has CDR1 SGDLS and CDR2 YYNGEE. The CDR3 sequence is CASSVAPRDTQYF. CDR3 DNA sequence: TGTGCCAGCAGCGTAGCTCCGCGAGATACGCAGTATTTT.

In DNA form, the CDR3 reads TGCGCCAGCAGCCCTTTCGACCCTGCAACTAATGAAAAACTGTTTTTT. Its translation: CASSPFDPATNEKLFF. The genes are TRBV5-1 and TRBJ1-4; D unclear. Trimming stripped 4 bases from V and 0 bases from J, with 13 bases between. The CDR3 length is 16 residues. The germline V gene has CDR1 SGHRS and CDR2 YFSETQ.

V usage is TRBV7-9 and J usage is TRBJ1-5; 7 nucleotides agree with TRBD1. This CDR3 spans 16 amino acids. The germline V gene has CDR1 SEHNR and CDR2 FQNEAQ (reference sequence). V trimming: 5 bases; J trimming: 2 bases; junction bases outside the gene matches: 9. The CDR3 DNA is TGTGCCAGCAGCAATCAGGGGGTGAGCGGCAATCAGCCCCAGCATTTT. This gives the protein CASSNQGVSGNQPQHF.

The rearrangement uses TRBV4-1 and TRBJ2-2; 15 bases map to TRBD2. With V trimmed by 3 bases and J by 4 bases, 9 bases remained unmatched. The germline gives CDR1 MGHRA, CDR2 YSYEKL. This CDR3 has 19 residues. CDR3 residues: CASSQFGLAGGPSTGELFF. The CDR3 DNA reads as TGCGCCAGCAGCCAGTTTGGACTAGCGGGGGGGCCAAGCACCGGGGAGCTGTTTTTT.

The chain carries TRBV28 and TRBJ2-7; 8 nucleotides match TRBD1. With 2 bases clipped from V and 9 bases from J, the junction kept 9 bases outside the gene matches. The germline CDR1 and CDR2 sequences are MDHEN and SYDVKM. The CDR3 is made up of 14 amino acids. The CDR3 protein is CASSLTPHRGWQYF. The CDR3 region has the DNA TGTGCCAGCAGTTTAACCCCGCACAGGGGGTGGCAGTACTTC.